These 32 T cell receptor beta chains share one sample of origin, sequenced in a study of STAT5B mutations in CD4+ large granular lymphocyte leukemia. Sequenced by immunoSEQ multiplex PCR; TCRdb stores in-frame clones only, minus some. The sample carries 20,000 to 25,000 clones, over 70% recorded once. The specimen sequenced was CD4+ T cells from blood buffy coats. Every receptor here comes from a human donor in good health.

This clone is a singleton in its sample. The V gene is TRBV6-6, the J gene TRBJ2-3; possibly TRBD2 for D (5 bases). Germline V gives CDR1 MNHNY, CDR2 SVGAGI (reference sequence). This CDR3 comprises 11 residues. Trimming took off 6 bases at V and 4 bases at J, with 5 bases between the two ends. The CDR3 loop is CASRRADTQYF. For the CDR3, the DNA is TGTGCCAGCAGGCGGGCAGATACGCAGTATTTT.

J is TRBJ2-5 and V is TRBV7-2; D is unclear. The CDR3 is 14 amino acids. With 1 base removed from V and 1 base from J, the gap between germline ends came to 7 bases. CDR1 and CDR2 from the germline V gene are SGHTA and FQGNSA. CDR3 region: CASSLEPGQETQYF. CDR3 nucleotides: TGTGCCAGCAGCTTAGAACCGGGCCAAGAGACCCAGTACTTC. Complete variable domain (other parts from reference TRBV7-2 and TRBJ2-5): GAGVSQSPSNKVTEKGKDVELRCDPISGHTALYWYRQSLGQGLEFLIYFQGNSAPDKSGLPSDRFSAERTGGSVSTLTIQRTQQEDSAVYLCASSLEPGQETQYFGPGTRLLVL.

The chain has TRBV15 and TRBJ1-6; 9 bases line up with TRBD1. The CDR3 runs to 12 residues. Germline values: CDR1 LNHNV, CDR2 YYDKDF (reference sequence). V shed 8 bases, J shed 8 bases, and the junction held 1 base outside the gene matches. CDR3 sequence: CATRDRDSPLHF. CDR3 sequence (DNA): TGTGCCACCCGGGACAGGGATTCACCCCTCCACTTT.

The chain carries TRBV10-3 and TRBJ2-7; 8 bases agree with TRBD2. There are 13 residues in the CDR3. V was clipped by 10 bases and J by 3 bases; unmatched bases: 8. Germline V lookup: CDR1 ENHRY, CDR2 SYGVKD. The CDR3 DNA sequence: TGTGCCACCGTAGGAGCGGGAGTCTACGAGCAGTACTTC. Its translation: CATVGAGVYEQYF.

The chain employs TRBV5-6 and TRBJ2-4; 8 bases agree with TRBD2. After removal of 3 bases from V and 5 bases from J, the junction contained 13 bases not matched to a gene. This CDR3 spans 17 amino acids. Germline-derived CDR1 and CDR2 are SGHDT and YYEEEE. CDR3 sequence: CASSSYAKGGGQNIQYF. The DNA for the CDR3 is TGTGCCAGCAGCTCCTATGCGAAAGGCGGGGGGCAAAACATTCAGTACTTC.

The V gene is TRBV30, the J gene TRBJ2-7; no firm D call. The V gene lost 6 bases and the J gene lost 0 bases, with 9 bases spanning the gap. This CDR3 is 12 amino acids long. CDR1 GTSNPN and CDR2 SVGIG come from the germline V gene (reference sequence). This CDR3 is CACRLSSYEQYF. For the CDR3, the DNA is TGTGCCTGCCGATTAAGCTCCTACGAGCAGTACTTC.

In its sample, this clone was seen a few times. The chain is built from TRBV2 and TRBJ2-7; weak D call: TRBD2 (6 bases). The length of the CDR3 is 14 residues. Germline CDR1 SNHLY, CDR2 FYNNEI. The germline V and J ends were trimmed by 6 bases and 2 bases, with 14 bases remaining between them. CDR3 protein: CASRDQRATYEQYF. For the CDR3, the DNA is TGTGCCAGCAGAGACCAGCGGGCCACCTACGAGCAGTACTTC.

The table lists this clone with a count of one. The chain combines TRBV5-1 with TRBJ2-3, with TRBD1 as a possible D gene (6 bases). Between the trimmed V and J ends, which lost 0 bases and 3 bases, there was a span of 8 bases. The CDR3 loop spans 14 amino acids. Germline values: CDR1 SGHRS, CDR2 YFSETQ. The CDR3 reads CASSLGGPTDTQYF. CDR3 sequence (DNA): TGCGCCAGCAGCTTGGGGGGGCCTACAGATACGCAGTATTTT. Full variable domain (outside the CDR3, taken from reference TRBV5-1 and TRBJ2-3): KAGVTQTPRYLIKTRGQQVTLSCSPISGHRSVSWYQQTPGQGLQFLFEYFSETQRNKGNFPGRFSGRQFSNSRSEMNVSTLELGDSALYLCASSLGGPTDTQYFGPGTRLTVL.

The CDR3 DNA reads TGTGCCATCCGCAGGGATAATTCACCCCTCCACTTT. This sequence encodes CAIRRDNSPLHF. This chain joins TRBV10-3 and TRBJ1-6, with D tentatively TRBD1 (5 bases). V lost 8 bases and J 5 bases, leaving 7 bases between the germline ends. Germline CDR1 is ENHRY and CDR2 is SYGVKD. This CDR3 is built from 12 residues.

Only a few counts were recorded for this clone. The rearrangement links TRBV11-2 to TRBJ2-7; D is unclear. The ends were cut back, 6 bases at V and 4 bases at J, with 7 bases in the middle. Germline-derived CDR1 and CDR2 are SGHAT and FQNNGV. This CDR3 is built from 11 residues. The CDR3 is CASRIGYEQYF. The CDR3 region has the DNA TGTGCCAGCAGAATCGGGTACGAGCAGTACTTC.

For the CDR3, the DNA is TGTGCCAGCAGCGCCACCCGGGGGGAGCAGTTCTTC. Protein: CASSATRGEQFF. This sequence joins TRBV7-6 and TRBJ2-1; weak D call: TRBD2 (6 bases). CDR1 is SGHVS and CDR2 is FNYEAQ in the germline V gene. V was pared by 5 bases and J by 10 bases, with 12 bases between. The CDR3 spans 12 residues.

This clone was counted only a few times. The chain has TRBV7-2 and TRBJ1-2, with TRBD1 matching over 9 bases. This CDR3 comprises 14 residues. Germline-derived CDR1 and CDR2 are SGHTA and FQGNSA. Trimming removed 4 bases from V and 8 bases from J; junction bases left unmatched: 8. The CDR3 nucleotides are TGTGCCAGCAGCTCGGACAGGGGTAACGTGGGCTACACCTTC. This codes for CASSSDRGNVGYTF. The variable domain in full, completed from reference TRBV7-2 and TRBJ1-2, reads GAGVSQSPSNKVTEKGKDVELRCDPISGHTALYWYRQSLGQGLEFLIYFQGNSAPDKSGLPSDRFSAERTGGSVSTLTIQRTQQEDSAVYLCASSSDRGNVGYTFGSGTRLTVV.

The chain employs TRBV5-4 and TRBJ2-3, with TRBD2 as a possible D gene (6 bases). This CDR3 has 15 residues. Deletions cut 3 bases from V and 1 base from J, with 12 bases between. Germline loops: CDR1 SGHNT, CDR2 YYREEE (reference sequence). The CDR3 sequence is CASSSTGGGTDTQYF. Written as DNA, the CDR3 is TGTGCCAGCAGCTCTACAGGCGGGGGCACAGATACGCAGTATTTT.

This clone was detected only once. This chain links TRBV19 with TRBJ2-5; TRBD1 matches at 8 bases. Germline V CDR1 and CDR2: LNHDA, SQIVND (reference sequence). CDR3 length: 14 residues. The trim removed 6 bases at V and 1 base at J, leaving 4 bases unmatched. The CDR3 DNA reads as TGTGCCAGTAGGGGACAGGTCGGCCAAGAGACCCAGTACTTC. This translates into CASRGQVGQETQYF.

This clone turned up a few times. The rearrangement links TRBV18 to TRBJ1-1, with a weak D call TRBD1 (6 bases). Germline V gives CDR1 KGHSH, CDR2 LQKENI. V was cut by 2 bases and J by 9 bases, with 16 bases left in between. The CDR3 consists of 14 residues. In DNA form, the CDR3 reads TGTGCCAGCTCACCAGGGGGGGGAGACAGGAAAGCTTTCTTT. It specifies CASSPGGGDRKAFF.

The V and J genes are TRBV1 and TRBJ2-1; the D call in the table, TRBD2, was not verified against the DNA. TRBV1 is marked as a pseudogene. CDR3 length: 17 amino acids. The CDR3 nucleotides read TGCACCAGCAGCCAAGATGAGGAGAGGGGGGGCCATAATGAGCAGTTCTTC. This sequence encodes CTSSQDEERGGHNEQFF.

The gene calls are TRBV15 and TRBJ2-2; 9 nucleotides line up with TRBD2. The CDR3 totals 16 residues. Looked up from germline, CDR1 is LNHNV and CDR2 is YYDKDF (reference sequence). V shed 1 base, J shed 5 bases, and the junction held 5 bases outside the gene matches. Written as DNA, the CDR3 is TGTGCCACCAGCAGAGCCCCTAGCGGGATTACCGGGGAGCTGTTTTTT. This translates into CATSRAPSGITGELFF.

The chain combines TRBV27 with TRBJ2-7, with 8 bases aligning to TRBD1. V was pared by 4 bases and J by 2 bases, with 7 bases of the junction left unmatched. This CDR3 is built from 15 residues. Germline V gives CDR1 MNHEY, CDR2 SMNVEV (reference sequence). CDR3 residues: CASSYYRGSPYEQYF. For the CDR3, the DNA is TGTGCCAGCAGTTATTACAGGGGGTCCCCCTACGAGCAGTACTTC.

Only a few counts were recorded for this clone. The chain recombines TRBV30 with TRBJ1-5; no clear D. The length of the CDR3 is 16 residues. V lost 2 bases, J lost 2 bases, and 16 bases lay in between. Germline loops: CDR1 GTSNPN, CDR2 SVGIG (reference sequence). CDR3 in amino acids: CAWSPSMGTGNQPQHF. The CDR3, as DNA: TGTGCCTGGAGTCCATCGATGGGCACCGGCAATCAGCCCCAGCATTTT.

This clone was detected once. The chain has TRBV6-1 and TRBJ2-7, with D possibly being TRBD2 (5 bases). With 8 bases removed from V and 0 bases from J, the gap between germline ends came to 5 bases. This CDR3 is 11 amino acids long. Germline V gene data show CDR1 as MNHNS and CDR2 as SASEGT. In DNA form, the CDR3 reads TGTGCCAGCCGGGGCTCCTACGAGCAGTACTTC. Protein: CASRGSYEQYF.

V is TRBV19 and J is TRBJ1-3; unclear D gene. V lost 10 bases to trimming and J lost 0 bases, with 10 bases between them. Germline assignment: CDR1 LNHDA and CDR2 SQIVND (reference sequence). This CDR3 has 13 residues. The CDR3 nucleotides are TGTGCCACCCAGACTTTCTCTGGAAACACCATATATTTT. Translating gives CATQTFSGNTIYF.

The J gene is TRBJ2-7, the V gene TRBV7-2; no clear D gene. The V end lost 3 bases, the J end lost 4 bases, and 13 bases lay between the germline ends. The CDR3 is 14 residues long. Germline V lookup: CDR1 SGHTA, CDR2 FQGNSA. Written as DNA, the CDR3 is TGTGCCAGCAGCTTGTCCTATGACGGTTACGAGCAGTACTTC. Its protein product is CASSLSYDGYEQYF.

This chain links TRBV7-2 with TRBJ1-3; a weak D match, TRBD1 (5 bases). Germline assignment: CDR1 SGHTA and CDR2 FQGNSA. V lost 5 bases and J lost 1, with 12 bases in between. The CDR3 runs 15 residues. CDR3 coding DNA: TGTGCCAGCAGCCTCGGGGGTGTGTCTGGAAACACCATATATTTT. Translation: CASSLGGVSGNTIYF.

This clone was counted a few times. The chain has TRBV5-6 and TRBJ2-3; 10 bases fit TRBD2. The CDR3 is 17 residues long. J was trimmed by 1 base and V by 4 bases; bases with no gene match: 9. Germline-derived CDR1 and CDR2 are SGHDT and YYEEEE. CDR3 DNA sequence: TGTGCCAGCAGCATGGGAAGGGGGACTAGCGGCACAGATACGCAGTATTTT. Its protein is CASSMGRGTSGTDTQYF.

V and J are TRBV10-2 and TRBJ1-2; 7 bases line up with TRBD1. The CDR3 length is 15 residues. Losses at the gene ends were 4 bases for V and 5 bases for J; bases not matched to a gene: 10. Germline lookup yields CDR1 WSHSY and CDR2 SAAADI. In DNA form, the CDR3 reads TGCGCCAGCAGTGGGGGGACAGTCGGACATTATGGCTACACCTTC. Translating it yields CASSGGTVGHYGYTF.

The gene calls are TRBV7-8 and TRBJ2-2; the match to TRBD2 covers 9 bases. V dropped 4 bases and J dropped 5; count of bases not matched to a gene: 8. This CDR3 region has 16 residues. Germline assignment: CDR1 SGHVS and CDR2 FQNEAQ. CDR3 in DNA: TGTGCCAGCAGCTCTGAAGCGGGAGGCTTGACCGGGGAGCTGTTTTTT. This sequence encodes CASSSEAGGLTGELFF.

The CDR3 loop reads CASSSKGSGANTEAFF. The CDR3 DNA sequence: TGTGCCAGCAGCTCAAAAGGATCAGGGGCTAACACTGAAGCTTTCTTT. The chain joins TRBV11-2 to TRBJ1-1; perhaps TRBD1 as D (6 bases). Trimming left V 4 bases short and J 2 bases short, with 17 bases between. Looked up from germline, CDR1 is SGHAT and CDR2 is FQNNGV. The CDR3 sequence is 16 residues long.

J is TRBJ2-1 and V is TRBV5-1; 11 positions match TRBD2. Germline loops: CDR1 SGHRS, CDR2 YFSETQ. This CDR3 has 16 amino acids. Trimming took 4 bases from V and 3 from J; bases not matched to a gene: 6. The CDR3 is CASSTSGSVSYNEQFF. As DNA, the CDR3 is TGCGCCAGCAGCACTAGCGGGAGTGTCAGCTACAATGAGCAGTTCTTC.

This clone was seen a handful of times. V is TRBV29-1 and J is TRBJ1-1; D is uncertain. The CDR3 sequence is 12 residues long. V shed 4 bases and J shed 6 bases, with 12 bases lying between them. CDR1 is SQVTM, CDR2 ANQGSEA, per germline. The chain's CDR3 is CSVVKGQAEAFF. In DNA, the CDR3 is TGCAGCGTTGTTAAAGGGCAGGCTGAAGCTTTCTTT.

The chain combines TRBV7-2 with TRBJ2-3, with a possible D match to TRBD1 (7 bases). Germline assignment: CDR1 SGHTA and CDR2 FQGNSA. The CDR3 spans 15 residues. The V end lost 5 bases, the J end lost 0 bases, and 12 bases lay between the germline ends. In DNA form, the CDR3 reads TGTGCCAGCAGCGAACAGGGGACTAGCACAGATACGCAGTATTTT. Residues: CASSEQGTSTDTQYF.

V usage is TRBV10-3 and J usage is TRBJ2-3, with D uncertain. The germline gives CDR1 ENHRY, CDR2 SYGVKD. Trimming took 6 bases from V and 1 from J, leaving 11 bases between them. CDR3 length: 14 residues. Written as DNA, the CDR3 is TGTGCCATCAGACTTACAGACCGCACAGATACGCAGTATTTT. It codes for CAIRLTDRTDTQYF.

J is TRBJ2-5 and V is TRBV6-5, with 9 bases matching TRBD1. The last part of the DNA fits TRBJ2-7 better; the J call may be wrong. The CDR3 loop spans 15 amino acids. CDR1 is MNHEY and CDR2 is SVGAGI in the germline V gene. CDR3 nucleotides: TGTGCCAGCAGTTTGACAGGGGGGCTCGCCTACGAGCAGTACTTC. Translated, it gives CASSLTGGLAYEQYF.